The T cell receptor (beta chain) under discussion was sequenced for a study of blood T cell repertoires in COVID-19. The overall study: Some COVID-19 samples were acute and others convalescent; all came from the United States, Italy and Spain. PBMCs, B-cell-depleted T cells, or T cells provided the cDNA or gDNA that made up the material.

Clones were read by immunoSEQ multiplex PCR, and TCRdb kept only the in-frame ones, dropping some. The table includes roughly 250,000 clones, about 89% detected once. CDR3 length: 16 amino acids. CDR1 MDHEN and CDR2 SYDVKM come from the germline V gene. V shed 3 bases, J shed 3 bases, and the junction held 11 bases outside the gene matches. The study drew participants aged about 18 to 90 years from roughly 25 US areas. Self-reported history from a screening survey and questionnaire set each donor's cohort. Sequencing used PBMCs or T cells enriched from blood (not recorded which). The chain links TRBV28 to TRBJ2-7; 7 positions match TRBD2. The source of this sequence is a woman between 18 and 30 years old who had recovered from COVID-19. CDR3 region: CASSFSHRQRGYEQYF. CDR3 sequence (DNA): TGTGCCAGCAGTTTTTCCCATAGGCAGCGGGGCTACGAGCAGTACTTC.